The 7 T cell receptor beta chains listed next were all sequenced from one sample in a study of identical twins. Each CDR3 protein is one row after TCRdb ran MiXCR on the 5' RACE reads. This sample has 500,000 to 650,000 distinct CDR3 sequences; about 20% occur once, and the top ten carry approximately 0.48%. The data also belong to a second study, concerning yellow fever vaccine responses in identical twins.

Sequenced sample: CD4+ T cells sorted from blood. The receptors stem from a woman aged 18-35 years in good health.

The gene calls are TRBV20-1 and TRBJ1-2; D remains ambiguous. In germline, CDR1 is DFQATT, CDR2 SNEGSKA (reference sequence). Trimming pared 0 bases from V and 4 bases from J, leaving 9 bases between. There are 13 residues in the CDR3. The CDR3 is CSAREIETYGYTF. The CDR3 bases are TGCAGTGCTAGAGAGATAGAGACCTATGGCTACACCTTC.

The rearrangement uses TRBV20-1 and TRBJ2-1; D might be TRBD1 (5 bases). Germline CDR1 DFQATT, CDR2 SNEGSKA (reference sequence). V was cut by 3 bases and J by 6 bases, with 9 bases left in between. The CDR3 has 12 residues. Here the CDR3 DNA reads TGCAGTGCTAGTGACAGACGCAATGAGCAGTTCTTC. This gives the protein CSASDRRNEQFF.

This sequence joins TRBV5-1 and TRBJ2-3, with D hard to call. Trimming removed 6 bases from V and 5 bases from J, with 16 bases in between. CDR1 and CDR2 from the germline V gene are SGHRS and YFSETQ. The CDR3 runs to 14 residues. The CDR3 sequence is CASTFGDRVDTQYF. The CDR3 DNA reads TGCGCCAGCACATTCGGTGACCGGGTAGATACGCAGTATTTT.

Only one count was recorded for this clonotype. The genes are TRBV7-9 and TRBJ1-1; 7 nucleotides agree with TRBD1. The CDR3 consists of 14 residues. Losses at the gene ends were 7 bases for V and 4 bases for J; bases not matched to a gene: 9. The germline gives CDR1 SEHNR, CDR2 FQNEAQ (reference sequence). The CDR3 region is CASTISGQSTEAFF. The CDR3 nucleotides are TGTGCCAGCACCATATCGGGACAGAGCACTGAAGCTTTCTTT.

In this sample, this clonotype turned up many times. The chain uses TRBV7-2 and TRBJ2-7, with D hard to call. This CDR3 is 14 amino acids long. The germline V gene has CDR1 SGHTA and CDR2 FQGNSA. V was cut by 3 bases and J by 0 bases, with 9 bases left in between. CDR3 nucleotide sequence: TGTGCCAGCAGCTTGGCCGGTCCCTCCTACGAGCAGTACGTC. Amino acids: CASSLAGPSYEQYV.

This chain connects TRBV20-1 to TRBJ2-1, with 9 bases identical to TRBD2. CDR1 and CDR2 from the germline V gene are DFQATT and SNEGSKA (reference sequence). J gave up 3 bases and V 8 bases, and 5 bases lay outside the gene matches. This CDR3 region has 13 residues. The CDR3 spells CSPPSGVYNEQFF. DNA for the CDR3: TGCAGTCCTCCTAGCGGGGTCTACAATGAGCAGTTCTTC.

V gene TRBV4-2 combines with J gene TRBJ2-1; 9 bases line up with TRBD2. Germline loops: CDR1 LGHNA, CDR2 YNFKEQ. The CDR3 spans 16 residues. J was trimmed by 5 bases and V by 1 base; bases with no gene match: 6. CDR3 sequence: CASSQGRTSADNEQFF. The CDR3 DNA reads TGTGCCAGCAGCCAAGGAAGGACTAGCGCTGACAATGAGCAGTTCTTC.